This T cell receptor beta chain originates from a study of CD8+ T cells in alopecia areata. Turning to the study itself: Each of the treated patients was given oral tofacitinib, 5 to 10 mg twice daily, for moderate-to-severe alopecia areata.

Treatment of the sample: oral pan-JAK inhibitor, 5-10 mg twice daily. After isolation, RNA underwent reverse transcription to generate cDNA as the sequencing template. Assay: immunoSEQ multiplex PCR; the TCRdb copy retains only in-frame clones and omits some. The data contain 200,000 to 250,000 clones, less than 65% of them singletons. V lost 5 bases, J lost 5 bases, and 10 bases lay in between. CDR3 length: 13 residues. The germline V gene has CDR1 SNHLY and CDR2 FYNNEI. The gene calls are TRBV2 and TRBJ1-5; D is unresolved. The source is a human donor with alopecia areata. Sample: CD4+ T cells sorted from blood, taken at week 4, from a patient treated with tofacitinib. CDR3 DNA sequence: TGTGCCAGCAGTACCGGGGTGGATCAGCCCCAGCATTTT. It is translated as CASSTGVDQPQHF.